These T cell receptor beta chains were read from a single sample in a study of cytomegalovirus exposure and HLA in healthy donors. The repertoire was sequenced with immunoSEQ multiplex PCR; TCRdb's copy has only in-frame clones and lacks some. The data contain 150,000 to 200,000 clones, roughly 84% of them singletons. Source material: PBMCs. These receptors were collected from a boy aged 5 to 17 in good health and CMV-seronegative. CDR3s include the opening cysteine and the closing phenylalanine or tryptophan. A D gene is named only where the DNA matches it firmly. Size tells how often a clone was seen (once, few, many) or the class of an expanded clone, and some rows leave it out.

j_call v_call clone_size cdr3_length d_call cdr3_aa cdr3_nt
TRBJ1-2 TRBV6-6 few 13 TRBD1 CASRGQGRYGYTF TGTGCCAGCAGAGGACAGGGCCGCTATGGCTACACCTTC
TRBJ2-1 TRBV4-1 - 15 TRBD2 CASSPYGLAVNEQFF TGCGCCAGCAGCCCCTACGGACTAGCGGTTAATGAGCAGTTCTTC
TRBJ1-3 TRBV30 - 15 - CAWSRGRSSGNTIYF TGTGCCTGGAGCCGAGGTCGGTCCTCTGGAAACACCATATATTTT
TRBJ2-7 TRBV10-2 - 13 - CASRPGQIYEQYF TGCGCCAGCAGGCCAGGACAGATATACGAGCAGTACTTC
TRBJ2-3 TRBV27 - 15 - CASLRGGASTDTQYF TGTGCCAGCCTGCGGGGCGGGGCAAGCACAGATACGCAGTATTTT
TRBJ1-1 TRBV13 - 13 - CASSLWGGTEAFF TGTGCCAGCAGCTTATGGGGAGGCACTGAAGCTTTCTTT
TRBJ2-3 TRBV5-4 - 16 TRBD2 CASSPERGASTDTQYF TGTGCCAGCAGCCCCGAGCGGGGGGCTAGCACAGATACGCAGTATTTT
TRBJ2-1 TRBV6-1 - 13 - CASSRVREDEQFF TGTGCCAGCAGTCGGGTTAGAGAGGATGAGCAGTTCTTC
TRBJ2-1 TRBV7-3 - 16 TRBD2 CASSWTSGRPGNEQFF TGTGCCAGCAGTTGGACTAGCGGGAGGCCAGGGAATGAGCAGTTCTTC
TRBJ1-6 TRBV5-4 - 15 - CASSLAPRTGDPLHF TGTGCCAGCAGCTTGGCCCCCAGGACGGGGGACCCCCTCCACTTT
TRBJ2-7 TRBV6-5 - 12 - CASRTTTYEQYF TGTGCCAGCAGGACCACTACGTACGAGCAGTACTTC
TRBJ2-7 TRBV15 - 16 TRBD2 CATSRGSSGSSHEQYF TGTGCCACCAGCAGAGGGTCTAGCGGGAGTTCCCACGAGCAGTACTTC
TRBJ1-2 TRBV27 - 12 TRBD1 CASTTGGGGYTF TGTGCCAGCACAACAGGGGGCGGAGGCTACACCTTC
TRBJ1-6 TRBV4-3 few 16 TRBD1 CASSQDLGQGYSPLHF TGCGCCAGCAGCCAAGATCTGGGACAGGGGTATTCACCCCTCCACTTT
TRBJ1-4 TRBV11-2 - 17 TRBD1 CASSSGQGRETNEKLFF TGTGCCAGCAGCTCCGGACAGGGGCGAGAAACTAATGAAAAACTGTTTTTT
TRBJ1-1 TRBV18 - 16 - CASSPPSGRVNTEAFF TGTGCCAGCTCACCTCCCTCAGGGAGGGTTAACACTGAAGCTTTCTTT
TRBJ1-3 TRBV18 - 17 TRBD1 CASSPAPRTGSGNTIYF TGTGCCAGCTCACCCGCCCCCCGGACAGGGTCTGGAAACACCATATATTTT
TRBJ1-2 TRBV7-8 - 14 TRBD1 CASSADRPNYGYTF TGTGCCAGCAGCGCGGACAGGCCTAACTATGGCTACACCTTC
TRBJ2-3 TRBV9 - 14 TRBD2 CASSPREGTDTQYF TGTGCCAGCAGCCCCCGGGAGGGTACAGATACGCAGTATTTT
TRBJ2-6 TRBV4-1 - 20 TRBD2 CASSPEGLAGANSGANVLTF TGCGCCAGCAGCCCCGAGGGACTAGCGGGGGCTAACTCTGGGGCCAACGTCCTGACTTTC
TRBJ1-1 TRBV5-5 - 14 - CASSFKSANTEAFF TGTGCCAGCAGCTTCAAAAGCGCAAACACTGAAGCTTTCTTT
TRBJ2-6 TRBV5-1 - 17 - CASSLAPSGAGANVLTF TGCGCCAGCAGCTTGGCCCCGTCAGGGGCAGGGGCCAACGTCCTGACTTTC
TRBJ1-1 TRBV6-5 once 15 TRBD1 CARLGQGMGRTEAFF TGTGCCAGGCTAGGACAGGGGATGGGTAGGACTGAAGCTTTCTTT
TRBJ1-1 TRBV14 - 14 TRBD1 CASSLTGAGDGAFF TGTGCCAGCAGTCTGACAGGGGCCGGGGATGGAGCTTTCTTT
TRBJ1-4 TRBV5-4 - 16 - CASSSDRRATNEKLFF TGTGCCAGCAGCTCCGACAGACGTGCAACTAATGAAAAACTGTTTTTT
TRBJ1-6 TRBV7-9 - 16 TRBD1 CASSLSGQERNSPLHF TGTGCCAGCAGCTTATCAGGACAGGAGAGAAATTCACCCCTCCACTTT
TRBJ1-6 TRBV15 - 11 - CATSGSSPLHF TGTGCCACCAGCGGCAGTTCACCCCTCCACTTT
TRBJ1-5 TRBV14 - 15 TRBD1 CASSPGTGGNQPQHF TGTGCCAGCAGCCCGGGGACAGGGGGCAATCAGCCCCAGCATTTT
TRBJ2-7 TRBV9 - 16 - CASSVGSSGGYYEQYF TGTGCCAGCAGCGTGGGTTCAAGTGGCGGGTACTACGAGCAGTACTTC
TRBJ2-1 TRBV28 - 16 - CASKAIGASSYNEQFF TGTGCCAGCAAGGCAATAGGGGCTAGCTCCTACAATGAGCAGTTCTTC
TRBJ1-1 TRBV29-1 - 13 - CSVEGRAIQEAFF TGCAGCGTTGAAGGTAGAGCCATTCAAGAAGCTTTCTTT